This TCR beta chain derives from a study of shared clonotypes between healthy human individuals. The protocol was immunoSEQ multiplex PCR, while the TCRdb copy is restricted to in-frame clones and leaves out a portion. The table has approximately 1,500,000 clones, about 96% seen once. About this clone: The antigen is undetermined.

General study findings and limits: Naive subsets typically showed greater estimated richness than memory subsets.

The V and J ends lost 3 bases and 4 bases, in that order; junction bases with no gene match: 4. CDR3 size: 14 residues. Germline V gives CDR1 KGHSH, CDR2 LQKENI. This chain uses TRBV18 with TRBJ2-7, with 9 nucleotides matching TRBD1. Sequencing used naive CD4+ T cells sorted from blood. Subset reported: CD45RA+ positively selected. The sequence came from a man aged 25-45 years in good health. In nucleotides, the CDR3 is TGTGCCAGCTCACCCGGGACAGGGAAATACGAGCAGTACTTC. Protein: CASSPGTGKYEQYF.